This T cell receptor (beta chain) came from a study of T-cell memory formation after mild COVID-19. This CDR3 has 18 residues. CDR1 and CDR2 from the germline V gene are KGHSH and LQKENI. V lost 3 bases to trimming and J lost 1 base, with 16 bases between them. TCRdb analysed the 5' RACE reads with MiXCR anew, one entry per CDR3 protein. This repertoire shows about 110,000 distinct CDR3 sequences, 18% found once; its top ten account for roughly 6%. The rearrangement uses TRBV18 and TRBJ2-6; weak D call: TRBD1 (6 bases). The sample consisted of PBMCs or a T cell subset sorted from them (not recorded which). This TCR was recovered from a man aged 18 to 35 who had mild COVID-19 (a few samples of this study predate the infection). Cell type and time point are not known. CDR3: CASSPPGTYVSGANVLTF. The CDR3 coding sequence is TGTGCCAGCTCACCGCCTGGGACATACGTATCTGGGGCCAACGTCCTGACTTTC.